The 29 T cell receptor beta chains given below trace back to one sample, sequenced in a study of blood T cell repertoires in COVID-19 (dated by TCRdb to about 2020). To prepare the library, the immunoSEQ multiplex PCR assay was applied. TCRdb took over this immuneACCESS table, retaining in-frame rearrangements with V and J assigned. Such tables are incomplete; in checked studies, under half of the missing clones stem from an unresolved V gene, and the remainder is unexplained. The sample includes fewer than 25,000 clones, with around 86% observed a single time. The ten largest clones represent about 25% of the sample. Specimen: peripheral blood. These receptors were obtained from a human donor with active COVID-19. The donor label of this sample is uncertain.

The V call is TRBV7-6, the J call TRBJ1-6; TRBD1 matches at 7 bases. Unmatched junction bases numbered 10, after V lost 5 bases and J lost 0 bases. Per the germline V gene, CDR1 is SGHVS and CDR2 is FNYEAQ. The CDR3 sequence is 18 residues long. The CDR3 DNA reads TGTGCCAGCAGCCTTGGTGAAGGGGGCGCCTCCTATAATTCACCCCTCCACTTT. Its translation: CASSLGEGGASYNSPLHF.

This chain joins TRBV23-1 and TRBJ2-5, with TRBD2 matching 8 bases. TRBV23-1 is placed among ORFs of uncertain function. V was pared by 0 bases and J by 3 bases, with 12 bases of the junction left unmatched. The CDR3 has 18 residues. CDR3 sequence reads: CASSQSMTGGGPEETQYF. DNA for the CDR3: TGCGCCAGCAGTCAATCGATGACTGGCGGGGGGCCGGAAGAGACCCAGTACTTC.

This chain links TRBV6-6 with TRBJ2-1, with D uncertain. Germline V gene sequence: CDR1 MNHNY, CDR2 SVGAGI (reference sequence). The CDR3 extends over 13 amino acids. The V and J ends lost 5 bases and 2 bases respectively, with 7 bases between them. CDR3 nucleotide sequence: TGTGCCAGCAGTACTCCGACCTACAATGAGCAGTTCTTC. The encoded protein is CASSTPTYNEQFF.

The DNA of the CDR3 is TGTGCCAGCAGCTTAGCGCGCGGGGTGGGCACTGAAGCTTTCTTT. Translating gives CASSLARGVGTEAFF. The V and J genes are TRBV11-1 and TRBJ1-1, with D uncertain. The CDR3 totals 15 residues. CDR1 and CDR2 (germline): SGHAT, FQDESV (reference sequence). The V and J ends lost 0 bases and 4 bases respectively, with 12 bases between them.

The chain links TRBV6-5 to TRBJ1-6; the D gene is possibly TRBD1 (5 bases). Between the trimmed V and J ends, which lost 5 bases and 6 bases, there was a span of 14 bases. Germline V gene sequence: CDR1 MNHEY, CDR2 SVGAGI. The CDR3 length is 15 residues. CDR3 loop: CASSTRTRTNSPLHF. The CDR3 DNA reads as TGTGCCAGCAGTACGAGGACACGAACTAATTCACCCCTCCACTTT.

The sample holds one count of this clone. The chain employs TRBV13 and TRBJ2-7; 9 positions agree with TRBD2. CDR1 PRHDT and CDR2 FYEKMQ come from the germline V gene (reference sequence). This CDR3 is 17 amino acids long. With 0 bases clipped from V and 4 bases from J, the junction kept 10 bases outside the gene matches. The CDR3 protein is CASSLGPLAGSRYEQYF. The CDR3, as DNA: TGTGCCAGCAGCTTAGGTCCCCTAGCGGGATCACGGTACGAGCAGTACTTC.

This chain links TRBV5-6 with TRBJ1-6; 9 bases fit TRBD1. The junction had 7 bases not matched to a gene; V was cut back by 4 bases and J by 5 bases. Germline V gene sequence: CDR1 SGHDT, CDR2 YYEEEE. CDR3 length equals 16 residues. The CDR3 nucleotides read TGTGCCAGCAGCCAATCGACAGGGGGGAATAATTCACCCCTCCACTTT. Its protein product is CASSQSTGGNNSPLHF.

The count of this clone is one. The V call is TRBV5-4, the J call TRBJ2-7; perhaps TRBD2 as D (6 bases). V was pared by 0 bases and J by 3 bases, with 10 bases between. This CDR3 comprises 14 residues. Germline values: CDR1 SGHNT, CDR2 YYREEE (reference sequence). CDR3 sequence: CASSLGLASYEQYF. In nucleotides, the CDR3 is TGTGCCAGCAGCTTGGGTCTAGCGAGCTACGAGCAGTACTTC.

This chain links TRBV30 with TRBJ1-4; 11 bases match TRBD1. The CDR3 sequence is 16 residues long. Germline trimming cut 6 bases from V and 2 bases from J; bases unmatched to any gene: 8. Per the germline V gene, CDR1 is GTSNPN and CDR2 is SVGIG (reference sequence). This CDR3 is CACPWGQGVTNEKLFF. CDR3 coding DNA: TGTGCCTGCCCATGGGGACAGGGGGTCACTAATGAAAAACTGTTTTTT.

This clone was counted a single time. The chain recombines TRBV2 with TRBJ2-4, with 7 bases that match TRBD2. CDR1 and CDR2 (germline): SNHLY, FYNNEI. The CDR3 has 15 residues. The J segment lost 4 bases and the V segment lost 4 bases, leaving 7 bases of the junction unmatched. CDR3 DNA: TGTGCCAGCAGTGCGTGGCTAGCGGTAAAAAACATTCAGTACTTC. It yields the protein CASSAWLAVKNIQYF. Using reference TRBV2 and TRBJ2-4 for the parts outside the CDR3, the full variable domain is EPEVTQTPSHQVTQMGQEVILRCVPISNHLYFYWYRQILGQKVEFLVSFYNNEISEKSEIFDDQFSVERPDGSNFTLKIRSTKLEDSAMYFCASSAWLAVKNIQYFGAGTRLSVL.

J is TRBJ2-5 and V is TRBV7-2; no firm D call. CDR1 and CDR2 from the germline V gene are SGHTA and FQGNSA. Trimming stripped 5 bases from V and 5 bases from J, with 9 bases between. The CDR3 runs to 12 residues. CDR3 sequence (DNA): TGTGCCAGCAGCCAAAGCAGGGAGACCCAGTACTTC. Its translation: CASSQSRETQYF.

The chain combines TRBV7-2 with TRBJ2-7, with 10 positions matching TRBD2. Germline CDR1 SGHTA, CDR2 FQGNSA. This CDR3 comprises 15 residues. After removal of 5 bases from V and 4 bases from J, the junction contained 8 bases not matched to a gene. CDR3 loop: CASSVTSGEVYEQYF. Written as DNA, the CDR3 is TGTGCCAGCAGCGTTACTAGCGGGGAAGTTTACGAGCAGTACTTC. The full variable domain, its missing parts supplied by reference TRBV7-2 and TRBJ2-7, is GAGVSQSPSNKVTEKGKDVELRCDPISGHTALYWYRQSLGQGLEFLIYFQGNSAPDKSGLPSDRFSAERTGGSVSTLTIQRTQQEDSAVYLCASSVTSGEVYEQYFGPGTRLTVT.

This clone has more than one count but fewer than ten. The CDR3 bases are TGTGCCAGCAGCTTAATAGCGGGAGGGCCCCTAGATACGCAGTATTTT. Protein sequence: CASSLIAGGPLDTQYF. The chain links TRBV7-8 to TRBJ2-3; 11 bases agree with TRBD2. Germline CDR1 reads SGHVS; CDR2 reads FQNEAQ. Losses at the gene ends were 2 bases for V and 5 bases for J; bases not matched to a gene: 6. CDR3 length equals 16 residues.

The chain joins TRBV5-8 to TRBJ1-2; 12 positions agree with TRBD1. The germline gives CDR1 SGHTS, CDR2 YDEGEE. The CDR3 consists of 18 residues. V trimming: 4 bases; J trimming: 4 bases; junction bases outside the gene matches: 14. CDR3 in DNA: TGTGCCAGCAGCACACCGGGACAGGGGGCCTATGGGGGCTATGGCTACACCTTC. Its protein is CASSTPGQGAYGGYGYTF.

In this sample, this clone turned up a few times. The J gene is TRBJ2-3, the V gene TRBV2; tentatively, D is TRBD1 (6 bases). The length of the CDR3 is 14 residues. Germline V lookup: CDR1 SNHLY, CDR2 FYNNEI. V was clipped by 5 bases and J by 9 bases, with 18 bases between them. CDR3 bases: TGTGCCAGCAGTCACCCCAACAGGGAGCTGACGCAGTATTTT. Translated, it gives CASSHPNRELTQYF.

The CDR3: CASSPGTGATNYGYTF. CDR3 sequence (DNA): TGTGCCAGCAGTCCCGGGACAGGGGCTACCAACTATGGCTACACCTTC. This rearrangement joins TRBV27 to TRBJ1-2; TRBD1 matches 10 bases. This CDR3 contains 16 residues. With V trimmed by 5 bases and J by 2 bases, 8 bases remained unmatched. Per the germline V gene, CDR1 is MNHEY and CDR2 is SMNVEV (reference sequence).

V usage is TRBV7-2 and J usage is TRBJ1-3; 7 nucleotides align to TRBD1. Germline V CDR1 and CDR2: SGHTA, FQGNSA. The CDR3 extends over 16 amino acids. V gave up 5 bases and J gave up 0 bases; unmatched junction bases: 7. For the CDR3, the DNA is TGTGCCAGCAGCCCTAGGACAGGCCTCTCTGGAAACACCATATATTTT. Translation gives CASSPRTGLSGNTIYF. Using reference TRBV7-2 and TRBJ1-3 for the parts outside the CDR3, the full variable domain is GAGVSQSPSNKVTEKGKDVELRCDPISGHTALYWYRQSLGQGLEFLIYFQGNSAPDKSGLPSDRFSAERTGGSVSTLTIQRTQQEDSAVYLCASSPRTGLSGNTIYFGEGSWLTVV.

The rearrangement links TRBV4-1 to TRBJ2-3; perhaps TRBD1 as D (6 bases). The CDR3 consists of 12 residues. Germline V CDR1 and CDR2: MGHRA, YSYEKL. Trimming left V 4 bases short and J 8 bases short, with 10 bases between. The CDR3 sequence is CASSPGVGTQYF. CDR3 DNA: TGCGCCAGCAGCCCAGGGGTGGGTACGCAGTATTTT.

V usage is TRBV28 and J usage is TRBJ2-5, with D possibly TRBD1 on 6 matching bases. Germline assignment: CDR1 MDHEN and CDR2 SYDVKM. Trimming took 4 bases from V and 8 from J, leaving 17 bases between them. The CDR3 consists of 14 residues. The CDR3 loop is CASSSRYTGQTQYF. For the CDR3, the DNA is TGTGCCAGCAGTTCCAGGTATACAGGGCAAACCCAGTACTTC.

V is TRBV3-1 (or the pseudogene TRBV3-2) and J is TRBJ2-1, with 11 positions matching TRBD2. Unmatched junction bases numbered 11, after V lost 0 bases and J lost 10 bases. This CDR3 is built from 17 residues. CDR1 is LGHDT, CDR2 YNNKEL, per germline (reference sequence). The CDR3 bases are TGTGCCAGCAGCCAAGATTTGATAGCGGGGGGGCGTAGGGAGCAGTTCTTC. As protein: CASSQDLIAGGRREQFF.

V usage is TRBV18 and J usage is TRBJ2-3; 8 nucleotides align to TRBD2. The CDR3 runs to 17 residues. Germline values: CDR1 KGHSH, CDR2 LQKENI. J lost 6 bases, V lost 6 bases, and 17 bases had no gene match. In nucleotides, the CDR3 is TGTGCCAGCTCTCAAAATAGCGGGACAAGTAGTAAGGATACGCAGTATTTT. This codes for CASSQNSGTSSKDTQYF.

The chain carries TRBV11-2 and TRBJ2-3; maybe TRBD2 (5 bases). Germline assignment: CDR1 SGHAT and CDR2 FQNNGV. The CDR3 totals 15 residues. V lost 2 bases, J lost 5 bases, and 14 bases lay in between. This CDR3 reads CASSLNNGNQDTQYF. The CDR3 region has the DNA TGTGCCAGCAGCTTAAACAACGGGAATCAAGATACGCAGTATTTT. The full variable domain, in which reference TRBV11-2 and TRBJ2-3 provide the parts outside the CDR3, is EAGVAQSPRYKIIEKRQSVAFWCNPISGHATLYWYQQILGQGPKLLIQFQNNGVVDDSQLPKDRFSAERLKGVDSTLKIQPAKLEDSAVYLCASSLNNGNQDTQYFGPGTRLTVL.

The chain recombines TRBV7-8 with TRBJ2-1; 8 positions match TRBD2. Trimming at V came to 1 base and at J to 4 bases, leaving 6 bases not matched to a gene. The CDR3 extends over 16 amino acids. Germline lookup yields CDR1 SGHVS and CDR2 FQNEAQ. CDR3 nucleotide sequence: TGTGCCAGCAGCTTAGGCTTGGGCGGGAGGTACAATGAGCAGTTCTTC. Encoded protein: CASSLGLGGRYNEQFF.

The chain carries TRBV9 and TRBJ2-1; 8 nucleotides align to TRBD2. J lost 4 bases, V lost 4 bases, and 4 bases had no gene match. The CDR3 is 14 amino acids. Germline loops: CDR1 SGDLS, CDR2 YYNGEE. CDR3: CASSYGGEYNEQFF. The CDR3 DNA sequence: TGTGCCAGCAGCTACGGGGGGGAATACAATGAGCAGTTCTTC.

This chain connects TRBV18 to TRBJ2-4, with a tentative D call TRBD1 (5 bases). The ends were cut back, 0 bases at V and 1 base at J, with 7 bases in the middle. The CDR3 has 15 residues. CDR1 and CDR2 (germline): KGHSH, LQKENI. DNA for the CDR3: TGTGCCAGCTCACCACCTTCAGGGGCCAAAAACATTCAGTACTTC. Translation gives CASSPPSGAKNIQYF.

DNA of the CDR3: TGTGCCAGCAGTAAAGAACTAGCCAGTAGCGCGAACGAGCAGTACTTC. This sequence encodes CASSKELASSANEQYF. The chain recombines TRBV6-2 or TRBV6-3 with TRBJ2-7; D is possibly TRBD2 (6 bases). Germline V gene sequence: CDR1 MNHEY, CDR2 SVGEGT. Trimming shortened V by 5 bases and J by 5 bases, and 22 bases separated the two germline ends. This CDR3 is 16 amino acids long.

The rearrangement joins TRBV18 to TRBJ2-3; the D is unclear. Germline CDR1 is KGHSH and CDR2 is LQKENI. The CDR3 spans 15 residues. Trimming shortened V by 2 bases and J by 2 bases, and 11 bases separated the two germline ends. The CDR3 bases are TGTGCCAGCTCACCAACGATACTACCCACAGATACGCAGTATTTT. Translation: CASSPTILPTDTQYF.

The V call is TRBV6-5, the J call TRBJ2-7, with D maybe TRBD1 (6 bases). The length of the CDR3 is 12 residues. V shed 10 bases and J shed 2 bases, with 12 bases lying between them. Per the germline V gene, CDR1 is MNHEY and CDR2 is SVGAGI. DNA for the CDR3: TGTGCCACATCAGGGGAAGCCTACGAGCAGTACTTC. This gives the protein CATSGEAYEQYF.

CDR3 sequence (DNA): TGTGCCAGCAGTGACCCTACGGCGGGAGACGGCAAAAACATTCAGTACTTC. Its protein product is CASSDPTAGDGKNIQYF. This sequence joins TRBV2 and TRBJ2-4; TRBD2 aligns across 7 bases. The V segment lost 3 bases and the J segment 3 bases; nucleotides outside the gene matches: 11. The germline V gene has CDR1 SNHLY and CDR2 FYNNEI. The CDR3 length is 17 residues.